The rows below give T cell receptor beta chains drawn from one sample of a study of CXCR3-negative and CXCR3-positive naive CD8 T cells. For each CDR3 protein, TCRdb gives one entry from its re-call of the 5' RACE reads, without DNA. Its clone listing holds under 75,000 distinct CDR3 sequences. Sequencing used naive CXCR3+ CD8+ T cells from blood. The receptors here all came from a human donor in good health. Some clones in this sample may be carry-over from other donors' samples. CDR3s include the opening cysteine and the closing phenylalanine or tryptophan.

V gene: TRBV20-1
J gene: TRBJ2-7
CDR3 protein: CSATPGQGYEQYF

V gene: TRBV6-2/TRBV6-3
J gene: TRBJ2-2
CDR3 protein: CASSSIVRQVTGELFF

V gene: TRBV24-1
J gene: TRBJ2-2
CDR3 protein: CATSEVGTENTGELFF

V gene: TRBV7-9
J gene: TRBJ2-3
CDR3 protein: CASSSYTDTQYF

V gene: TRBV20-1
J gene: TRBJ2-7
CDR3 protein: CSARDPPGQYYTYEQYF

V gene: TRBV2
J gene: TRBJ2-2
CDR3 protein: CASSDRTGMNTGELFF

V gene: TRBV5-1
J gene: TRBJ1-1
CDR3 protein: CATRGTGNTEAFF

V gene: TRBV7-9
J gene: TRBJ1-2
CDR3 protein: CASGLSGAFNYGYTF

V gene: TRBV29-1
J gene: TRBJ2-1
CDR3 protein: CSVEVTGTGGFYEQFF

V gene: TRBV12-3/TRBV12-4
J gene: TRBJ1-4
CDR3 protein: CASTFWVDRTEKLFF

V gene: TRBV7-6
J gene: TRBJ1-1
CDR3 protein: CASRSGNTEAFF

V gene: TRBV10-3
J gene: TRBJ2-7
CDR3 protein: CAISPSGGYEQYF

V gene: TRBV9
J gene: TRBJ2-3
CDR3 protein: CASSVGWRGSTDTQYF

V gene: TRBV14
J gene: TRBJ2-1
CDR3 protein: CASSQVGVEQLF

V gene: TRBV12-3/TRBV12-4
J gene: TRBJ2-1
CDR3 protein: CASSLGVAGGVEQFF

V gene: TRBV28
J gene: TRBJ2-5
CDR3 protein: CASITGAAQETQYF

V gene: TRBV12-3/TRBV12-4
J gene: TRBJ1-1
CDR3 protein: CASSLTANTEAFF

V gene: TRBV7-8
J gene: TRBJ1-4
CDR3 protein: CASSLARSGTTNEKLFF

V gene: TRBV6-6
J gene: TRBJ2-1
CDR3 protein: CASSYILTGSTYNEQFF

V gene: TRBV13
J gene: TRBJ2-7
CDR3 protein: CASSPLGTATYEQYF

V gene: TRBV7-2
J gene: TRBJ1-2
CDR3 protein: CASSPALAGDGYTF

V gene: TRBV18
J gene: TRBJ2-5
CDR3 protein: CASSPVAGVPPETQYF

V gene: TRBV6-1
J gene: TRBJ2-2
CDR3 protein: CASSEAVHSASQGTGELFF

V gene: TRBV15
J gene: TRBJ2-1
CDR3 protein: CATSRYRAGNEQFF

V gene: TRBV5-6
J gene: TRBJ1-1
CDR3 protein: CASSLGEPEAFF

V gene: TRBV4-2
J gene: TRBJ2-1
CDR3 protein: CASSQEEGRAAYNEQFF

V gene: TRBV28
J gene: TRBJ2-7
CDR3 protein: CASSLYRAGGFYEQYF

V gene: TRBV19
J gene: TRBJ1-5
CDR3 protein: CATRQTNQPQHF

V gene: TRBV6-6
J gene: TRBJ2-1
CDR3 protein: CASSNPTGVYMHNEQFF

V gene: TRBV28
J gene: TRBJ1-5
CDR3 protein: CASSFGLTYSNQPQHF